Shown below are 20 T cell receptor beta chains from a single sample sequenced in a study of T cells expressing NK-cell markers. TCRdb re-called the 5' RACE reads; every CDR3 protein appears as one record, without DNA. The sample data list some 390,000 distinct CDR3 sequences. Sequenced input: blood T cells: a sorted CD56 or NKG2C T cell subset, CD4+ or CD8+ T cells, or bulk PBMC T cells (not recorded which). These receptors all stem from a woman between 45 and 60 years old in good health.

The chain joins TRBV24-1 to TRBJ2-1; TCRdb's D gene call, TRBD1, goes unchecked for lack of DNA. This CDR3 has 15 residues. Looked up from germline, CDR1 is KGHDR and CDR2 is SFDVKD. This CDR3 reads CATSDFGQGYNEQFF.

The CDR3 sequence is CASSPRLAGGLNEQFF. V is TRBV4-1 and J is TRBJ2-1; TCRdb's D gene call, TRBD2, goes unchecked for lack of DNA. CDR1 MGHRA and CDR2 YSYEKL come from the germline V gene. The CDR3 contains 16 residues.

This sequence joins TRBV12-3 or TRBV12-4 and TRBJ2-1; with no DNA, the TCRdb D assignment of TRBD1 cannot be verified. This CDR3 spans 15 amino acids. The chain's CDR3 is CASSLTDRANNEQFF.

This chain links TRBV10-1 with TRBJ2-1; TCRdb calls TRBD2, which cannot be checked without DNA. Germline CDR1 is WNHNN and CDR2 is SYGVQD (reference sequence). There are 13 residues in the CDR3. CDR3 protein: CASSESMELGQFF.

This rearrangement joins TRBV5-5 to TRBJ2-1; TCRdb outputs TRBD1, but without DNA this stays unchecked. The CDR3 is 16 residues long. CDR1 and CDR2 (germline): SGHKS, YYEKEE (reference sequence). The CDR3 spells CASSSTGTANLYEQFF.

V gene TRBV6-6 combines with J gene TRBJ2-4; lacking DNA, the TRBD2 call made by TCRdb goes unchecked. The CDR3 extends over 12 amino acids. Germline CDR1 and CDR2: MNHNY and SVGAGI (reference sequence). This CDR3 is CASVGGGYIQYF.

The rearrangement links TRBV5-1 to TRBJ1-1; TCRdb designates TRBD1, a call that cannot be tested without DNA. The CDR3 has 14 amino acids. From germline, CDR1 is SGHRS and CDR2 YFSETQ. CDR3 residues: CASHRGVANTEAFF.

This chain links TRBV2 with TRBJ2-3; absent DNA, TCRdb's TRBD2 call cannot be checked. Germline CDR1 is SNHLY and CDR2 is FYNNEI. The CDR3 covers 14 residues. The chain's CDR3 is CASRTGTFTDTQYF.

The J gene is TRBJ2-2, the V gene TRBV12-3 or TRBV12-4. The CDR3 totals 14 residues. CDR3 in amino acids: CASSLKGFSGELFF.

The chain employs TRBV12-3 or TRBV12-4 and TRBJ1-1. The CDR3 is made up of 15 amino acids. CDR3: CASSLSVRAGTEAFF.

Judged by frequency, this clonotype is medium-sized (0.01 to 0.1%). The CDR3 reads CASSFSGSYNEQFF. The genes are TRBV12-3 or TRBV12-4 and TRBJ2-1. CDR3 size: 14 residues.

The chain employs TRBV20-1 and TRBJ2-7. The length of the CDR3 is 13 residues. Germline CDR1 reads DFQATT; CDR2 reads SNEGSKA (reference sequence). The CDR3 loop is CSARLDSPYEQYF.

This chain connects TRBV12-3 or TRBV12-4 to TRBJ2-3; TCRdb designates TRBD2, a call that cannot be tested without DNA. The CDR3 is 15 amino acids. The CDR3 spells CASRPSGPSTDTQYF.

The chain couples TRBV2 to TRBJ1-4; TCRdb returns TRBD1, unconfirmable since there is no DNA. The CDR3 is made up of 15 amino acids. In germline, CDR1 is SNHLY, CDR2 FYNNEI. CDR3 in amino acids: CASSVPDRDDEKLFF.

The chain employs TRBV6-5 and TRBJ2-2. Germline loops: CDR1 MNHEY, CDR2 SVGAGI. The CDR3 runs to 15 residues. The CDR3 is CASSYRSSGHRELFF.

The chain recombines TRBV12-3 or TRBV12-4 with TRBJ2-1; TCRdb's assignment of TRBD1 cannot be checked, as there is no DNA. The CDR3 totals 17 residues. CDR3 loop: CASSLRASGTKANEQFF.

The chain carries TRBV19 and TRBJ1-2; without DNA, the TCRdb call of TRBD1 cannot be checked. CDR1 and CDR2 from the germline V gene are LNHDA and SQIVND (reference sequence). This CDR3 region has 12 residues. CDR3 in amino acids: CASSIDGTDITF.

This sequence joins TRBV27 and TRBJ2-3; the D call of TRBD2 rests on TCRdb alone, since no DNA is present to check it. CDR3 length equals 18 residues. Germline CDR1 and CDR2: MNHEY and SMNVEV (reference sequence). This CDR3 reads CASSLRLAGVQRTDTQYF.

The rearrangement joins TRBV12-3 or TRBV12-4 to TRBJ2-7; the TCRdb call, TRBD1, lacks DNA for checking. The CDR3 has 12 amino acids. CDR3 sequence: CASSPDPGKQYF.

The J gene is TRBJ1-1, the V gene TRBV20-1. The CDR3 contains 12 residues. Germline values: CDR1 DFQATT, CDR2 SNEGSKA (reference sequence). The CDR3: CSATGVNTEAFF.